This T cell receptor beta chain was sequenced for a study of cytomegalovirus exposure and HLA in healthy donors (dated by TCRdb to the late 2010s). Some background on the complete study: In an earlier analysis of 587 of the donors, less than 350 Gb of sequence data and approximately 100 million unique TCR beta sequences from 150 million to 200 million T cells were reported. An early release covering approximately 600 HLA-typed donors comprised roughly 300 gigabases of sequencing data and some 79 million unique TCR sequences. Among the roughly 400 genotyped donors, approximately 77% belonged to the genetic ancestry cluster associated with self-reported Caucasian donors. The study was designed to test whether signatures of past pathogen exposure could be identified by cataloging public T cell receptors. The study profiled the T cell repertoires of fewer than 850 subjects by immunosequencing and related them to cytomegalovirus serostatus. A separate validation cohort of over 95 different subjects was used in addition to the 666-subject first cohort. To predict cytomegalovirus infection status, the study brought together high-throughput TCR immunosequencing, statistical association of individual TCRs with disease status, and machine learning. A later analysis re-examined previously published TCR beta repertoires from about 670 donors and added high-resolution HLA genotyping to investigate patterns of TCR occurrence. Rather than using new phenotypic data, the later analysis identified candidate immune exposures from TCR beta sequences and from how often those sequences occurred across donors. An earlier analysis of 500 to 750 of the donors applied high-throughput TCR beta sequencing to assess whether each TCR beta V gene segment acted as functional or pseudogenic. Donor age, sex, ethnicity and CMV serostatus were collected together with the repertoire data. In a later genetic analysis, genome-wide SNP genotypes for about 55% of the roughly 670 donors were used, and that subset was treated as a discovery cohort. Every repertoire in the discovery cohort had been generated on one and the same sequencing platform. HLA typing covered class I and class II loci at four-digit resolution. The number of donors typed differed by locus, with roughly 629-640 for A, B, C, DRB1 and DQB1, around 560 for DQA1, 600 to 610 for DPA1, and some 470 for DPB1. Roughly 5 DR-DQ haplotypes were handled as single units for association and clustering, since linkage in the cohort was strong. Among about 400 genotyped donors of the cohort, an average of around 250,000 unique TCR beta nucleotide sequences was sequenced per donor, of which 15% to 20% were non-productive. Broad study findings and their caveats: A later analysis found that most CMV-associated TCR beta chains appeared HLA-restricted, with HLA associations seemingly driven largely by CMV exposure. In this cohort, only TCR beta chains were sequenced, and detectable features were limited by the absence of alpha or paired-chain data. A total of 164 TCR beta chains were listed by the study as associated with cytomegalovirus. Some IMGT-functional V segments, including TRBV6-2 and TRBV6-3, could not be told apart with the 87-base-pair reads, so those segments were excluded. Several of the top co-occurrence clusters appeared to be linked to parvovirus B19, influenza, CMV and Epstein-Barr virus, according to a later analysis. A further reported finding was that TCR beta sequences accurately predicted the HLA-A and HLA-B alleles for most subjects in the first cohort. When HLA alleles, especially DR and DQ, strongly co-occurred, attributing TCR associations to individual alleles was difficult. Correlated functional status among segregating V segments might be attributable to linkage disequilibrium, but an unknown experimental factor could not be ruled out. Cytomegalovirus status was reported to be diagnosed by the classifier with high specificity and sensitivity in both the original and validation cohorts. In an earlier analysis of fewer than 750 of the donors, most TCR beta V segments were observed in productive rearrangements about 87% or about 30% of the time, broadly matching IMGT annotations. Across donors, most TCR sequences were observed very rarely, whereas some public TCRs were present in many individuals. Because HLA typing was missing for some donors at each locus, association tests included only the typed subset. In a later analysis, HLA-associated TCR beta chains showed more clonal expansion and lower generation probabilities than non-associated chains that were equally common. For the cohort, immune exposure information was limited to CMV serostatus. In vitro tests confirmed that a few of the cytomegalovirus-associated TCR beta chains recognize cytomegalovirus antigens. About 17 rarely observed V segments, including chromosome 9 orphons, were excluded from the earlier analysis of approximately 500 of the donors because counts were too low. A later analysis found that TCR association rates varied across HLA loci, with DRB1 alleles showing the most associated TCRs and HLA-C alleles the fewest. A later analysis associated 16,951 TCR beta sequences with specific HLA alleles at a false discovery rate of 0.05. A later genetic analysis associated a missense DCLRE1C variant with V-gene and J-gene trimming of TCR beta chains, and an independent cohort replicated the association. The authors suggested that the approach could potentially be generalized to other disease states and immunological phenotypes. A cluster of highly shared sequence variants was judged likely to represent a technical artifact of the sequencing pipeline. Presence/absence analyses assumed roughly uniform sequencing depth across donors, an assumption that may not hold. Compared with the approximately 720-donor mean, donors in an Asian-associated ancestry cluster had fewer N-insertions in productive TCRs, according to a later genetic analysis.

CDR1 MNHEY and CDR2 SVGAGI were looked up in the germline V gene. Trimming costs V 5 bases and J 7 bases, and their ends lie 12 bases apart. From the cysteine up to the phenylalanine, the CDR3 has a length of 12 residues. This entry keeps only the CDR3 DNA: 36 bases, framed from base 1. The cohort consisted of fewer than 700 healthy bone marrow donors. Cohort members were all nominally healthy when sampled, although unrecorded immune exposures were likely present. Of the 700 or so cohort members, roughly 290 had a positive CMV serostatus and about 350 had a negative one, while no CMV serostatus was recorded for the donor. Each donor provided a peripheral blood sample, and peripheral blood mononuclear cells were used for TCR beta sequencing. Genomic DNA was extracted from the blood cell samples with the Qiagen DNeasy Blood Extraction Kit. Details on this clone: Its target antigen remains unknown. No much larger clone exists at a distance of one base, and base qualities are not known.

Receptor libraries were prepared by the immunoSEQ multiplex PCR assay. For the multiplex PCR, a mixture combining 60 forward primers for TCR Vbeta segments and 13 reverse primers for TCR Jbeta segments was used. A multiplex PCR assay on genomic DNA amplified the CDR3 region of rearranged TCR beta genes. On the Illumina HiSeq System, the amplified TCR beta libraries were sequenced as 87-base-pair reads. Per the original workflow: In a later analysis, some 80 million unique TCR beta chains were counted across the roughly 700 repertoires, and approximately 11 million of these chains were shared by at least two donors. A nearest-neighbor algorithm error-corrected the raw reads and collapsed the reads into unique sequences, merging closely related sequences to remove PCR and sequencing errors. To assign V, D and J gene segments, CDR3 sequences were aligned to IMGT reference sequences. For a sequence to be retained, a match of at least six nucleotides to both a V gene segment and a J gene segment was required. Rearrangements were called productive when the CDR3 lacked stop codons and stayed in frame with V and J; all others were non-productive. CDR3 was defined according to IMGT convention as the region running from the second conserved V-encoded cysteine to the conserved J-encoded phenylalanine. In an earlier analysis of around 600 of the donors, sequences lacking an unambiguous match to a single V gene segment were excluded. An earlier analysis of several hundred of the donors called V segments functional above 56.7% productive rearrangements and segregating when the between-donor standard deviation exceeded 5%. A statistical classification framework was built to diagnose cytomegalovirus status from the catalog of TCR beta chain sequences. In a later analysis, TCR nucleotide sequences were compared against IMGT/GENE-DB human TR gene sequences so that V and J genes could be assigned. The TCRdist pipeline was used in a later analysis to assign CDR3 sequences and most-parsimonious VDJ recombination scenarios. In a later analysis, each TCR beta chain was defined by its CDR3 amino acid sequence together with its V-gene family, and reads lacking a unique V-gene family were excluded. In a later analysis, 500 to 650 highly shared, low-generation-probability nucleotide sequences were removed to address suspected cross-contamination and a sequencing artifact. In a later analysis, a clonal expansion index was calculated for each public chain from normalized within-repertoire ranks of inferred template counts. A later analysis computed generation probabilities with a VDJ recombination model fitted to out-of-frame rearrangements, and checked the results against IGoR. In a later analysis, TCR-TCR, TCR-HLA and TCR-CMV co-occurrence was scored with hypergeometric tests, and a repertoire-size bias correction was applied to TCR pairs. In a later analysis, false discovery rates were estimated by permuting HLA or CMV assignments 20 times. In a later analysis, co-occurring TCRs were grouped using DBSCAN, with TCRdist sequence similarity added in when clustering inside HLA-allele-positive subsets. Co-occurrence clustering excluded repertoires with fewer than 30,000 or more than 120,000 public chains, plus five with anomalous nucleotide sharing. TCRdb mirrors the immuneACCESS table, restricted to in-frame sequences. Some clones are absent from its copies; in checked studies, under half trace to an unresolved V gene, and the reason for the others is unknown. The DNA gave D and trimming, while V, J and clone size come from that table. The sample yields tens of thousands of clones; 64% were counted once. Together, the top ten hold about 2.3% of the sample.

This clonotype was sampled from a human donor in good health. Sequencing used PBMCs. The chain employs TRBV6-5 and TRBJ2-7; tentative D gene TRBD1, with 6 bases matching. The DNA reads TGTGCCAGCAGTCACAGGGCCGGGGAGCAGTACTTC. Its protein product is CASSHRAGEQYF.